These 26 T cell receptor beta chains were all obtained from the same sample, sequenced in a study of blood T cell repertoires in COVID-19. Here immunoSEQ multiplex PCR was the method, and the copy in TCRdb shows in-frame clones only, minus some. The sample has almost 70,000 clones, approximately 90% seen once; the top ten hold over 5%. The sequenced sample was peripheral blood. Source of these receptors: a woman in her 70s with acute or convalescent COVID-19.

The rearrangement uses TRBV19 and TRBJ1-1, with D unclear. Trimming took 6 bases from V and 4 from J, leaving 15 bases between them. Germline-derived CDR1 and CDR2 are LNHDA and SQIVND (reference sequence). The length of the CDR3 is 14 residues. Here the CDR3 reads CASRLQRGGTEAFF. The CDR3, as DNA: TGTGCCAGTAGACTACAGAGAGGAGGCACTGAAGCTTTCTTT.

CDR3 DNA sequence: TGCAGCGTTGAGGGACAGGCTAATCAGCCCCAGCATTTT. Protein sequence: CSVEGQANQPQHF. The chain employs TRBV29-1 and TRBJ1-5; TRBD1 matches at 8 bases. The germline CDR1 and CDR2 sequences are SQVTM and ANQGSEA. Losses at the gene ends were 3 bases for V and 4 bases for J; bases not matched to a gene: 2. The CDR3 is 13 residues long. Variable domain in full (rest from reference TRBV29-1 and TRBJ1-5): SAVISQKPSRDICQRGTSLTIQCQVDSQVTMMFWYRQQPGQSLTLIATANQGSEATYESGFVIDKFPISRPNLTFSTLTVSNMSPEDSSIYLCSVEGQANQPQHFGDGTRLSIL.

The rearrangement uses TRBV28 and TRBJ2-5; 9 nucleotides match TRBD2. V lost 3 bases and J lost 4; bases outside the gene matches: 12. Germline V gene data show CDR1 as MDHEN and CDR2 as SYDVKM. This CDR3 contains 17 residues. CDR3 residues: CASSLGEASGILETQYF. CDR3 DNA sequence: TGTGCCAGCAGTTTGGGCGAGGCTAGCGGGATATTAGAGACCCAGTACTTC.

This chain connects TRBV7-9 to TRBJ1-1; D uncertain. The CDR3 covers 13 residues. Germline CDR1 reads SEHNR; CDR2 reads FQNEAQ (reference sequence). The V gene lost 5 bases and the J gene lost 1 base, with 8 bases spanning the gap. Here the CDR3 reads CASSPTRNTEAFF. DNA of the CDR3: TGTGCCAGCAGCCCAACACGGAACACTGAAGCTTTCTTT.

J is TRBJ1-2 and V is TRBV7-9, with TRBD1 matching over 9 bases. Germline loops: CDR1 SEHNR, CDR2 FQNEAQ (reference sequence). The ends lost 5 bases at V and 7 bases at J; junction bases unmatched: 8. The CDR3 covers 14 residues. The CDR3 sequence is CASSASDRGGGYTF. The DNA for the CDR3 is TGTGCCAGCAGCGCCTCGGACAGGGGAGGTGGCTACACCTTC.

The CDR3 coding sequence is TGTGCCAGTAGTACCAACGACAGGGAAGCTTTCTTT. Translation: CASSTNDREAFF. The V and J genes are TRBV19 and TRBJ1-1; TRBD1 might be the D (6 bases). CDR1 LNHDA and CDR2 SQIVND come from the germline V gene (reference sequence). The CDR3 has 12 residues. V lost 4 bases to trimming and J lost 8 bases, with 11 bases between them.

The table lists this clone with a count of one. The CDR3 spells CASSLSGVGIQYF. The CDR3 region has the DNA TGTGCCAGCAGTCTTAGCGGGGTCGGGATTCAGTACTTC. The V call is TRBV28, the J call TRBJ2-4; 8 bases align to TRBD2. This CDR3 comprises 13 residues. Trimming cost V 5 bases and J 10 bases; bases outside gene matches: 7. Germline CDR1 reads MDHEN; CDR2 reads SYDVKM.

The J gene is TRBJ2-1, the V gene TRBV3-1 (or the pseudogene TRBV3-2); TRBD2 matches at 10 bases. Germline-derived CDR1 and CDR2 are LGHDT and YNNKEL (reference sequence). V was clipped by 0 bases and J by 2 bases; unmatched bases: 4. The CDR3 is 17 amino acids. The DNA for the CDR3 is TGTGCCAGCAGCCAAGAAGAAGCGGGGGGGACCTACAATGAGCAGTTCTTC. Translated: CASSQEEAGGTYNEQFF.

CDR3 region: CASSPSSTEAFF. Here the CDR3 DNA reads TGTGCCAGCTCACCTAGCAGCACTGAAGCTTTCTTT. The chain combines TRBV18 with TRBJ1-1; D gene unclear. The V end was cut by 3 bases, the J end by 4 bases, with 6 bases between. Germline V lookup: CDR1 KGHSH, CDR2 LQKENI. The CDR3 is 12 amino acids.

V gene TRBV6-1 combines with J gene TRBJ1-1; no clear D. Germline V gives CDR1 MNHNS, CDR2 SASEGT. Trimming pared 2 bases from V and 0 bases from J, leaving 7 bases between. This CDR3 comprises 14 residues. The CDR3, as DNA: TGTGCCAGCAGTGAACAACAAATGAACACTGAAGCTTTCTTT. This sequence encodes CASSEQQMNTEAFF.

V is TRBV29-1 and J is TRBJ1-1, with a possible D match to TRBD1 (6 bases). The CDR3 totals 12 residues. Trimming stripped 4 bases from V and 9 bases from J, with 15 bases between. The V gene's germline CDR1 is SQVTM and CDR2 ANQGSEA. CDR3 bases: TGCAGCGTTGGCAGGGGATTCGGGAAAGCTTTCTTT. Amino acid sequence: CSVGRGFGKAFF.

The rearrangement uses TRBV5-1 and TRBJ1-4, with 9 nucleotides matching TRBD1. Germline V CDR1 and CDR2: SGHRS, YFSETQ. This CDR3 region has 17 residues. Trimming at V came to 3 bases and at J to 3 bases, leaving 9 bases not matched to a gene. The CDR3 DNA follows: TGCGCCAGCAGCTCCTCGGACAGGGGAGGGTCTAATGAAAAACTGTTTTTT. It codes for CASSSSDRGGSNEKLFF.

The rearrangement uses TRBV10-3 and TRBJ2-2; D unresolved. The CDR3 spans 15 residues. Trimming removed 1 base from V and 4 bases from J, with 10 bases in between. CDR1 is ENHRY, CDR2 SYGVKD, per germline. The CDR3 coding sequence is TGTGCCATCAGTGAGTTAACCTCAGGCACCGGGGAGCTGTTTTTT. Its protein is CAISELTSGTGELFF.

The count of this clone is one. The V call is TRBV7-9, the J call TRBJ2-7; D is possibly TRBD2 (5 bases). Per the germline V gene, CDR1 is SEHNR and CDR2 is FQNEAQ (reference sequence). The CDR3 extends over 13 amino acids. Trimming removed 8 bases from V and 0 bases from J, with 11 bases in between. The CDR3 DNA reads TGTGCCAGCGAGGGATTTCGCTCCTACGAGCAGTACTTC. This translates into CASEGFRSYEQYF.

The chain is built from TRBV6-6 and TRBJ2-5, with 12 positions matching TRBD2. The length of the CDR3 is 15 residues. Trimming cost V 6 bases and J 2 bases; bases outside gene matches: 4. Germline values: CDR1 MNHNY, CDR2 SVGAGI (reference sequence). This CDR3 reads CASSPGTSGQETQYF. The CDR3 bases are TGTGCCAGCAGCCCCGGGACTAGCGGGCAAGAGACCCAGTACTTC.

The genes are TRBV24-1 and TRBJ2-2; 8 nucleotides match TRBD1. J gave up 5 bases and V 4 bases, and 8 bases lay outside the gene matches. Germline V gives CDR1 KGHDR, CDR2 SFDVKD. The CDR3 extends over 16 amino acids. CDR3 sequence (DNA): TGTGCCACCAGTGACCCGACAGGGGTTCAGACCGGGGAGCTGTTTTTT. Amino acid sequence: CATSDPTGVQTGELFF.

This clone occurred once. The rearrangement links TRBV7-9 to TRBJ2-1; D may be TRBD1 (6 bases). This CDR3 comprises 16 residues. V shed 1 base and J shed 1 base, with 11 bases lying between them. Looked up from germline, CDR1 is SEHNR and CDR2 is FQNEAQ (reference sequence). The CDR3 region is CASSLVGDISYNEQFF. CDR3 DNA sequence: TGTGCCAGCAGCTTAGTAGGGGACATTTCCTACAATGAGCAGTTCTTC.

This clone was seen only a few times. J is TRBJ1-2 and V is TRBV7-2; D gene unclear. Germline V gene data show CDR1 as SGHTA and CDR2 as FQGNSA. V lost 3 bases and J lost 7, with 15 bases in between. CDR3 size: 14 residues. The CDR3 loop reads CASSFRGGESGYTF. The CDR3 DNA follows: TGTGCCAGCAGCTTCCGGGGAGGTGAAAGTGGCTACACCTTC.

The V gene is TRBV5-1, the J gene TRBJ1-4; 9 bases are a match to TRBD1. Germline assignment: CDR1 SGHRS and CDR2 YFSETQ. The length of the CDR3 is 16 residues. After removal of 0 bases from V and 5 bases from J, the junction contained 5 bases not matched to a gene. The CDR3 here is CASSLALGQGNEKLFF. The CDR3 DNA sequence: TGCGCCAGCAGCTTGGCGTTGGGACAGGGCAATGAAAAACTGTTTTTT.

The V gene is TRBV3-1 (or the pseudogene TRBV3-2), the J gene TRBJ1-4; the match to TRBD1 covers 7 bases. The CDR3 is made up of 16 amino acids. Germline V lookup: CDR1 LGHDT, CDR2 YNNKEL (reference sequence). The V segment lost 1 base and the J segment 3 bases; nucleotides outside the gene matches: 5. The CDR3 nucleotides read TGTGCCAGCAGCCAAGGCGAGACAGGGTCTAATGAAAAACTGTTTTTT. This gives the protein CASSQGETGSNEKLFF.

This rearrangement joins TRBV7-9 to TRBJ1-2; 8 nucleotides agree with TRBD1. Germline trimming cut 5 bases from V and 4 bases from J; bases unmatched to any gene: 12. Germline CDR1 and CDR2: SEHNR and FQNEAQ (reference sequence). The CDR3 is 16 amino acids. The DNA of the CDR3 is TGTGCCAGCAGCCTCGACCCCGGGACAGGCTTCTATGGCTACACCTTC. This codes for CASSLDPGTGFYGYTF.

The CDR3 sequence is CASSQGKNGYTF. The DNA for the CDR3 is TGTGCCAGCAGCCAGGGTAAAAATGGCTACACCTTC. The V gene is TRBV12-3 or TRBV12-4, the J gene TRBJ1-2, with a weak D call TRBD1 (5 bases). The CDR3 has 12 amino acids. V lost 6 bases, J lost 6 bases, and 11 bases lay in between.

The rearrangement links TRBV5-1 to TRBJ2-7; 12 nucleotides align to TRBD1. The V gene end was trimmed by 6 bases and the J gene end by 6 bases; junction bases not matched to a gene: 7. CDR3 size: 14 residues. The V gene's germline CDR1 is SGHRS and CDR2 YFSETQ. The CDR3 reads CASNSGTGGSEQYF. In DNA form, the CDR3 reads TGCGCCAGCAACTCCGGGACAGGGGGCTCCGAGCAGTACTTC. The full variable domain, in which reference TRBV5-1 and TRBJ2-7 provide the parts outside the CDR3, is KAGVTQTPRYLIKTRGQQVTLSCSPISGHRSVSWYQQTPGQGLQFLFEYFSETQRNKGNFPGRFSGRQFSNSRSEMNVSTLELGDSALYLCASNSGTGGSEQYFGPGTRLTVT.

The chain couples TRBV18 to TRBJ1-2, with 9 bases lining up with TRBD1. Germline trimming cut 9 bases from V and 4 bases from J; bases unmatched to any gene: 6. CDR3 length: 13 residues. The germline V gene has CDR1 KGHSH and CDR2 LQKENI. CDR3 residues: CASVQGAGYGYTF. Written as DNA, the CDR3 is TGTGCCAGTGTACAGGGGGCTGGCTATGGCTACACCTTC.

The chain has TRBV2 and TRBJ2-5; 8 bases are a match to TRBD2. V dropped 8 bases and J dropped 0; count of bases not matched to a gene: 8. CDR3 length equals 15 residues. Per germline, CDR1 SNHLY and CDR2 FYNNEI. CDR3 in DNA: TGTGCCAGCGGGGGGACTAGTGGTTACCAAGAGACCCAGTACTTC. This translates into CASGGTSGYQETQYF.

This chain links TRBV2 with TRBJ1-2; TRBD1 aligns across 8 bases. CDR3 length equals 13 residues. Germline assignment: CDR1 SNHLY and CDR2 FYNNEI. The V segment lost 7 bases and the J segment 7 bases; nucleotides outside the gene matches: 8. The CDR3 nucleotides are TGTGCCAGCATGGGACAGGATTATGGTGGCTACACCTTC. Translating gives CASMGQDYGGYTF.